This TCR beta chain was profiled in a study of healthy donors' naive CD4 and CD8 T cells. TCR libraries were built from about 500 ng of total RNA by linear amplification. In TCRdb, the reads were re-called with MiXCR into one record per CDR3 protein. The top ten clones hold about 2.1% of a sample with approximately 180,000 distinct CDR3 sequences, about 74% of them seen once. General observations from the study: Bias from naive T cell homeostatic proliferation was not addressed. Positive CDR3 charge linked to CD4+ cells, negative to CD8+ cells.

Germline V lookup: CDR1 MNHEY, CDR2 SVGAGI. Deletions cut 8 bases from V and 1 base from J, with 21 bases between. The CDR3 covers 16 residues. Comment on this clonotype: What it recognizes is unknown.

Naive CD4+ cells were sorted as CD4+CD8-CD45RO-CD45RA+; naive CD8+ as CD8+CD4-CD45RA+CD27bright. The V and J genes are TRBV6-5 and TRBJ2-7; a possible D gene is TRBD2 (5 bases). The sample was naive CD4+ and CD8+ T cells sorted from blood, pooled from several donors. The source is a pool of human donors in good health; the sample pools cells from several healthy donors. The CDR3 sequence is CASRVEKRAPSYEQYF. CDR3 DNA: TGTGCCAGCCGGGTAGAGAAGAGGGCCCCATCCTACGAGCAGTACTTC.